This TCR beta chain was captured in a study of T cell responses to AZD1222 COVID-19 vaccine. Study-wide results and limits: Clonal diversity was possibly underestimated, and the donors were mostly white British, with more females.

This table comes from immunoSEQ multiplex PCR, and its TCRdb copy is limited to in-frame clones, with some not included. The repertoire includes about 40,000 clones, approximately 83% of them detected once, and 18% sits in the top ten. About this clone: Its antigen is undetermined.

Trimming took 3 bases from V and 6 from J, leaving 16 bases between them. The CDR3 totals 14 residues. Germline CDR1 SGHRS, CDR2 YFSETQ. The input for sequencing was peripheral blood, taken 28 days after the second AZD1222 dose. This clonotype originated in an adult who received the AZD1222 COVID-19 vaccine. The chain combines TRBV5-1 with TRBJ2-7; the D gene is possibly TRBD1 (6 bases). The CDR3 DNA is TGCGCCAGCAGCTCCACAGGGTCCACCCTCGAGCAGTACTTC. Translation gives CASSSTGSTLEQYF.